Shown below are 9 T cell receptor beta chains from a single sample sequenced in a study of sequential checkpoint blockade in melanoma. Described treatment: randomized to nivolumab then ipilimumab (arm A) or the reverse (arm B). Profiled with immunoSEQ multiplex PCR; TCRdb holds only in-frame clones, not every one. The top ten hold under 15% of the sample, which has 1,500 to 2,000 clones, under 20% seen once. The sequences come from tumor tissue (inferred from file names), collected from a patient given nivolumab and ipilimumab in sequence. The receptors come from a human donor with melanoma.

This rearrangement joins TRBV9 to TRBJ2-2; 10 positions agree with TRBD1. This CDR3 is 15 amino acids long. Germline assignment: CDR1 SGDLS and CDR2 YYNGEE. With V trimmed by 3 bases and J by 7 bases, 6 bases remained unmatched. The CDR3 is CASSARQGADGELFF. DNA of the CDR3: TGTGCCAGCAGCGCCCGACAGGGGGCGGACGGGGAGCTGTTTTTT.

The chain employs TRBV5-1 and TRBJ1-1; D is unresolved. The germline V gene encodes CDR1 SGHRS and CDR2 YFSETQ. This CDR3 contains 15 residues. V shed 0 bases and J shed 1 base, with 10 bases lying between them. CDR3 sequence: CASSLDPGSNTEAFF. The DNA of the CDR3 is TGCGCCAGCAGCTTGGATCCGGGGTCGAACACTGAAGCTTTCTTT.

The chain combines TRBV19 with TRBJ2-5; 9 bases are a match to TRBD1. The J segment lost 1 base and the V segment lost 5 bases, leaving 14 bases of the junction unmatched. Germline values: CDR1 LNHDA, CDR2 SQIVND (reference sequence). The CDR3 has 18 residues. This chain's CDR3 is CASSPSARTGAFQETQYF. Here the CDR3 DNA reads TGTGCCAGTAGTCCCTCGGCCAGGACAGGGGCCTTCCAAGAGACCCAGTACTTC.

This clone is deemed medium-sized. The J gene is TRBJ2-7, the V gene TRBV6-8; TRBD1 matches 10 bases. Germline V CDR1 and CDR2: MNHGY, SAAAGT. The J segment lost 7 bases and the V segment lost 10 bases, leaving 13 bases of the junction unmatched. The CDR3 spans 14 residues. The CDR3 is CAIKRLGQGYEQYF. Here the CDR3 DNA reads TGTGCCATCAAGCGACTGGGACAGGGGTATGAGCAGTACTTC.

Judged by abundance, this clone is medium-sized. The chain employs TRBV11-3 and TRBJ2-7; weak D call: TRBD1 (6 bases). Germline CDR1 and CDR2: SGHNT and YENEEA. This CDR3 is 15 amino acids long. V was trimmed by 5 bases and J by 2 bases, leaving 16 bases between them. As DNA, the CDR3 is TGTGCCAGCAGCCCGAGCAGGGGACCAGCCTACGAGCAGTACTTC. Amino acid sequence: CASSPSRGPAYEQYF.

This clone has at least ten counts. The CDR3 is CASSQPTSGISYEQYF. The CDR3 bases are TGTGCCAGCAGCCAACCCACTAGCGGGATTTCCTACGAGCAGTACTTC. The chain couples TRBV11-3 to TRBJ2-7, with TRBD2 matching over 10 bases. The CDR3 contains 16 residues. Germline assignment: CDR1 SGHNT and CDR2 YENEEA. V gave up 5 bases and J gave up 1 base; unmatched junction bases: 8.

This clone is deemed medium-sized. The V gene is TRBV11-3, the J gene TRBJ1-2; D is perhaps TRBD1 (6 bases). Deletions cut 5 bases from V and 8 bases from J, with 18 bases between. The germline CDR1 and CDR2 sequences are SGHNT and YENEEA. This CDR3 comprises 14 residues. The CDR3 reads CASSASGVGWGYTF. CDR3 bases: TGTGCCAGCAGCGCTTCAGGGGTCGGGTGGGGCTACACCTTC.

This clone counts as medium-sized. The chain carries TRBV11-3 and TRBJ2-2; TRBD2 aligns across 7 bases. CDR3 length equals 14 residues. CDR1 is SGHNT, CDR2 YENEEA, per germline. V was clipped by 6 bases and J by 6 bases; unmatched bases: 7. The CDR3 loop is CASSTKRGAGELFF. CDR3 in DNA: TGTGCCAGCAGTACTAAGCGGGGTGCCGGGGAGCTGTTTTTT.

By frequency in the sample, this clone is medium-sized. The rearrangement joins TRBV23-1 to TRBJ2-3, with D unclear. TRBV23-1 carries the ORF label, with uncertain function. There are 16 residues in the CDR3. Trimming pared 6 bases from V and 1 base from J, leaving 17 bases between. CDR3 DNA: TGCGCCAGCAGCCAAGATCGAAATAGAGGCACAGATACGCAGTATTTT. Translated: CASSQDRNRGTDTQYF.